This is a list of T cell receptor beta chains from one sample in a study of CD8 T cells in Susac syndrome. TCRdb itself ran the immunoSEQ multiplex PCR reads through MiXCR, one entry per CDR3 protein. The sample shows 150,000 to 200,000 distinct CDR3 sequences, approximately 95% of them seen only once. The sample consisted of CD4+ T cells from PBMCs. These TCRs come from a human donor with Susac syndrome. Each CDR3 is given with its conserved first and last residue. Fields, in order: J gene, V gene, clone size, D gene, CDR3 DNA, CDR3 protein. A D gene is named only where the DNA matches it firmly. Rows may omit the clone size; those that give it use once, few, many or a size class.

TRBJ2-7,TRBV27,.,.,TGTGCCAGCAGTACCAACCGGGGCTACTACGAGCAGTACTTC,CASSTNRGYYEQYF
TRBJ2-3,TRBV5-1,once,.,TGCGCCAGCAAAACAGGGCCTAGCACAGATACGCAGTATTTT,CASKTGPSTDTQYF
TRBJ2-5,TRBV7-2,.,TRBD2,TGTGCCAGCAGCTCGAGCGGGAGTGAGGAGACCCAGTACTTC,CASSSSGSEETQYF
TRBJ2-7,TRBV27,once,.,TGTGCCAGCAGCCCTACTCCGAGGGGTTACGAGCAGTACTTC,CASSPTPRGYEQYF
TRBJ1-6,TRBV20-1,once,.,TGCAGTGCGCAAATTAGTAGCTCCTATAATTCACCCCTCCACTTT,CSAQISSSYNSPLHF
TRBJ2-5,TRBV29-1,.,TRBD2,TGCAGCGCCGCGGGCACTAGCGGCCAAGAGACCCAGTACTTC,CSAAGTSGQETQYF
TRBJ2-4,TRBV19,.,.,TGTGCCAGTCGGGACGGCGGAGCCAAAAACATTCAGTACTTC,CASRDGGAKNIQYF
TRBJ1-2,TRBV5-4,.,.,TGTGCCAGCAGCCGGCCGACCGGGACCCATGGCTACACCTTC,CASSRPTGTHGYTF
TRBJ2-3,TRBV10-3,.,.,TGTGCCATCAGGGGAGTAGATACGCAGTATTTT,CAIRGVDTQYF
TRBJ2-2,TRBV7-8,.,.,TGTGCCAGCAGCTCCCAGGGTGTCGACACCGGGGAGCTGTTTTTT,CASSSQGVDTGELFF
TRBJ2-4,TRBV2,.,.,TGTGCCAGCAGTGACTCCAAAAACATTCAGTACTTC,CASSDSKNIQYF
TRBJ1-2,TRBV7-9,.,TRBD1,TGTGCCAGCAGCTTAGGTTGGACAGGGGGAGTCTATGGCTACACCTTC,CASSLGWTGGVYGYTF
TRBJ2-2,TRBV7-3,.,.,TGTGCCAGTTCTGGACCGAACACCGGGGAGCTGTTTTTT,CASSGPNTGELFF
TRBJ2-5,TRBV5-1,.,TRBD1,TGCGCCAGCACCTCAGGGGGTGAGCCAGAGACCCAGTACTTC,CASTSGGEPETQYF
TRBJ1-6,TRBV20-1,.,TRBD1,TGCAGTGCTAGAACAGGGGGCCGATATGCGGATTCACCCCTCCACTTT,CSARTGGRYADSPLHF
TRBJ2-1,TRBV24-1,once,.,TGTGCCACCAGTGCTGGCAATGAGCAGTTCTTC,CATSAGNEQFF
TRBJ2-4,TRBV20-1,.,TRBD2,TGCAGTGCTAGAACGGCGACTAGCGGGAGATCAAACATTCAGTACTTC,CSARTATSGRSNIQYF
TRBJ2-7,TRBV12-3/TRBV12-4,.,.,TGTGCCAGCACCCCGACTAGCTCCTACGAGCAGTACTTC,CASTPTSSYEQYF
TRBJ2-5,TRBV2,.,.,TGTGCCAGCAGTGATGGCAGGGACTGGCGGGAGACCCAGTACTTC,CASSDGRDWRETQYF
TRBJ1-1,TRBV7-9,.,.,TGTGCCAGCAGCTCAGCCTGGGAGCGAGACACTGAAGCTTTCTTT,CASSSAWERDTEAFF
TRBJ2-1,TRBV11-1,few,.,TGTGCCAGCAGCTTCCGGAGCCTAAAGGGGGGCTCCTACAATGAGCAGTTCTTC,CASSFRSLKGGSYNEQFF
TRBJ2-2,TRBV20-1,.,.,TGCAGTGCTACTCCCGTCCGGAACACCGGGGAGCTGTTTTTT,CSATPVRNTGELFF
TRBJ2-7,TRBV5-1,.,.,TGCGCCAGCCAAGGGGCCAACTACGAGCAGTACTTC,CASQGANYEQYF